The 2 T cell receptor beta chains given below trace back to one sample, sequenced in a study of T cell clones after liver transplantation. Sequencing was performed with immunoSEQ multiplex PCR; in TCRdb, only in-frame clones are kept and a portion is missing. The table has about 78,000 clones, under 90% seen once. Sequencing was performed on CD4+ T cells from blood, taken before liver transplant. The receptors derive from a human donor who received a liver transplant.

This clone has just one count. The chain uses TRBV5-1 and TRBJ2-2; 10 bases fit TRBD2. V lost 2 bases, J lost 6 bases, and 4 bases stayed unmatched. Germline-derived CDR1 and CDR2 are SGHRS and YFSETQ. This CDR3 contains 15 residues. The CDR3 here is CASSLLAGTAGELFF. The CDR3, as DNA: TGCGCCAGCAGCTTACTAGCGGGAACTGCCGGGGAGCTGTTTTTT.

This clone came up once. The chain links TRBV11-3 to TRBJ2-4; possibly TRBD1 or TRBD2 for D (5 bases each). Trimming removed 1 base from V and 2 bases from J, with 6 bases in between. The CDR3 loop spans 14 amino acids. Looked up from germline, CDR1 is SGHNT and CDR2 is YENEEA. The CDR3, as DNA: TGTGCCAGCAGCTTAGGGGGGACCAAAAACATTCAGTACTTC. Its translation: CASSLGGTKNIQYF.